The 15 T cell receptor beta chains given below trace back to one sample, sequenced in a study of response to subunit inactivated influenza vaccine. MiXCR, applied by TCRdb to the RT-PCR reads, yields one record per CDR3 protein. The sample has roughly 700,000 distinct CDR3 sequences, approximately 14% seen once; the top ten hold 6% to 8%. Sequencing was performed on PBMCs from blood, taken 14 days before vaccination. These receptors all come from a man in his forties or fifties who received an inactivated influenza vaccine.

This clonotype was found a few times. This sequence joins TRBV5-1 and TRBJ2-5, with 9 bases fitting TRBD2. The CDR3 runs 15 residues. Losses at the gene ends were 0 bases for V and 4 bases for J; bases not matched to a gene: 4. Germline assignment: CDR1 SGHRS and CDR2 YFSETQ. This CDR3 is CASSLGSGGRETQYF. The CDR3 nucleotides are TGCGCCAGCAGCTTGGGCAGCGGGGGGCGAGAGACCCAGTACTTC. The full variable domain, in which reference TRBV5-1 and TRBJ2-5 provide the parts outside the CDR3, is KAGVTQTPRYLIKTRGQQVTLSCSPISGHRSVSWYQQTPGQGLQFLFEYFSETQRNKGNFPGRFSGRQFSNSRSEMNVSTLELGDSALYLCASSLGSGGRETQYFGPGTRLLVL.

This clonotype has only a few counts. V gene TRBV24-1 combines with J gene TRBJ2-2; D ambiguous. CDR1 is KGHDR and CDR2 is SFDVKD in the germline V gene. Between the trimmed V and J ends, which lost 2 bases and 7 bases, there was a span of 10 bases. This CDR3 is built from 14 residues. The CDR3 loop is CATSDSQWNGELFF. CDR3 nucleotides: TGTGCCACCAGTGATTCACAATGGAACGGGGAGCTGTTTTTT.

In its sample, this clonotype was seen a few times. V gene TRBV6-5 combines with J gene TRBJ1-2; D remains unclear. Trimming removed 4 bases at V and 7 bases at J, with 16 bases between. The CDR3 runs to 14 residues. Germline V CDR1 and CDR2: MNHEY, SVGAGI. CDR3 nucleotide sequence: TGTGCCAGCAGTTGGACGGTGCAAACGGGTGGCTACACCTTC. This sequence encodes CASSWTVQTGGYTF.

This clonotype was detected a few times. J is TRBJ2-1 and V is TRBV6-2 or TRBV6-3, with 9 bases that match TRBD1. The CDR3 extends over 16 amino acids. V gave up 7 bases and J gave up 4 bases; unmatched junction bases: 11. Germline V gene data show CDR1 as MNHEY and CDR2 as SVGEGT. CDR3 in amino acids: CASNVQGAPGYNEQFF. The CDR3 DNA is TGTGCCAGCAACGTACAGGGGGCGCCGGGGTACAATGAGCAGTTCTTC.

The chain carries TRBV29-1 and TRBJ2-5; the match to TRBD1 covers 10 bases. This CDR3 has 14 residues. In germline, CDR1 is SQVTM, CDR2 ANQGSEA. V shed 7 bases, J shed 1 base, and the junction held 6 bases outside the gene matches. DNA of the CDR3: TGCAGCGGCCGGGACAGGGGCCGCCAAGAGACCCAGTACTTC. Its protein is CSGRDRGRQETQYF. The full variable domain, its missing parts supplied by reference TRBV29-1 and TRBJ2-5, is SAVISQKPSRDICQRGTSLTIQCQVDSQVTMMFWYRQQPGQSLTLIATANQGSEATYESGFVIDKFPISRPNLTFSTLTVSNMSPEDSSIYLCSGRDRGRQETQYFGPGTRLLVL.

The rearrangement links TRBV5-1 to TRBJ2-5, with 7 positions matching TRBD2. Germline V gene data show CDR1 as SGHRS and CDR2 as YFSETQ. The V segment lost 4 bases and the J segment 5 bases; nucleotides outside the gene matches: 8. CDR3 size: 14 residues. Here the CDR3 DNA reads TGCGCCAGCAGCAGGGGACTATTAGGCGAGACCCAGTACTTC. Translation gives CASSRGLLGETQYF.

This chain links TRBV2 with TRBJ2-5; D is possibly TRBD2 (6 bases). Trimming removed 5 bases from V and 6 bases from J, with 16 bases in between. The CDR3 runs 14 residues. Germline V gene lookup returns CDR1 SNHLY and CDR2 FYNNEI. The CDR3 nucleotides read TGTGCCAGCAGTTCCGGGAGCCTAGGGAAGACCCAGTACTTC. Protein product: CASSSGSLGKTQYF.

The chain couples TRBV29-1 to TRBJ2-7; 12 bases align to TRBD2. This CDR3 spans 15 amino acids. The germline gives CDR1 SQVTM, CDR2 ANQGSEA. The junction had 6 bases not matched to a gene; V was cut back by 6 bases and J by 0 bases. CDR3 amino acids: CSVDSTSGGSYEQYF. CDR3 coding DNA: TGCAGCGTGGATTCGACTAGCGGGGGCTCCTACGAGCAGTACTTC.

The table lists this clonotype with a few counts. This chain connects TRBV6-6 to TRBJ1-2; 9 nucleotides match TRBD1. The junction had 4 bases not matched to a gene; V was cut back by 5 bases and J by 6 bases. Germline V gene lookup returns CDR1 MNHNY and CDR2 SVGAGI (reference sequence). This CDR3 region has 13 residues. The CDR3: CASSPGQGNGYTF. CDR3 nucleotides: TGTGCCAGCAGTCCAGGACAGGGGAATGGCTACACCTTC.

The rearrangement joins TRBV9 to TRBJ2-7; no definite D call. The CDR3 has 16 amino acids. The germline CDR1 and CDR2 sequences are SGDLS and YYNGEE. V gave up 0 bases and J gave up 2 bases, with 15 bases separating them. The CDR3, as DNA: TGTGCCAGCAGCGTAGGTGGCAGCAGAGAAACCTACGAGCAGTACTTC. Its protein product is CASSVGGSRETYEQYF. The variable domain in full, with the rest retrieved from reference TRBV9 and TRBJ2-7, is DSGVTQTPKHLITATGQRVTLRCSPRSGDLSVYWYQQSLDQGLQFLIQYYNGEERAKGNILERFSAQQFPDLHSELNLSSLELGDSALYFCASSVGGSRETYEQYFGPGTRLTVT.

V and J are TRBV7-9 and TRBJ2-1, with TRBD2 matching 7 bases. Germline lookup yields CDR1 SEHNR and CDR2 FQNEAQ (reference sequence). With V trimmed by 5 bases and J by 0 bases, 7 bases remained unmatched. The CDR3 loop spans 16 amino acids. The CDR3 region has the DNA TGTGCCAGCAGCCCCCCAGCGGGACCCTCCTACAATGAGCAGTTCTTC. This encodes CASSPPAGPSYNEQFF.

Only a few counts were recorded for this clonotype. The CDR3: CAWSDSTDTQYF. The CDR3 bases are TGTGCCTGGAGCGACTCCACAGATACGCAGTATTTT. The V call is TRBV30, the J call TRBJ2-3; D gene uncertain. Trimming removed 3 bases from V and 2 bases from J, with 6 bases in between. Germline-derived CDR1 and CDR2 are GTSNPN and SVGIG (reference sequence). The CDR3 runs to 12 residues.

There are many counts of this clonotype. The genes are TRBV5-1 and TRBJ2-5; D perhaps matches TRBD1 (5 bases). Trimming pared 3 bases from V and 0 bases from J, leaving 12 bases between. CDR1 is SGHRS, CDR2 YFSETQ, per germline. The CDR3 length is 15 residues. This CDR3 reads CASSSGPSDQETQYF. CDR3 bases: TGCGCCAGCAGCTCAGGGCCCAGTGACCAAGAGACCCAGTACTTC.

This clonotype was observed at least ten times. V and J are TRBV5-1 and TRBJ2-1; 7 bases align to TRBD2. V lost 4 bases to trimming and J lost 2 bases; unmatched junction nucleotides: 6. The CDR3 contains 15 residues. Germline V gene lookup returns CDR1 SGHRS and CDR2 YFSETQ. CDR3 sequence reads: CASSISGSTYNEQFF. The DNA of the CDR3 is TGCGCCAGCAGCATTAGCGGGTCCACCTACAATGAGCAGTTCTTC.

This chain joins TRBV28 and TRBJ1-1; the D gene is possibly TRBD1 (5 bases). Per the germline V gene, CDR1 is MDHEN and CDR2 is SYDVKM. V was trimmed by 2 bases and J by 3 bases, leaving 13 bases between them. This CDR3 comprises 15 residues. DNA of the CDR3: TGTGCCAGCAGTTTAAGTCTGAGGGGAGACACTGAAGCTTTCTTT. It yields the protein CASSLSLRGDTEAFF.